This T cell receptor beta chain was observed in a study of PD-1 blockade in classical Hodgkin lymphoma. General study points: While CD8+ TCR diversity did not rise significantly by C4D1, CD4+ TCR diversity did. In newly diagnosed patients, baseline TCR diversity was reportedly below that of healthy donors.

Each patient relapsed following autologous stem cell transplantation, and prior brentuximab vedotin exposure differed. When best responses were assessed, they were complete response, partial response or progressive disease. This CDR3 spans 13 amino acids. Germline trimming cut 6 bases from V and 4 bases from J; bases unmatched to any gene: 3. Germline V gives CDR1 MNHNY, CDR2 SVGAGI (reference sequence). This clone was seen more than once but under ten times. Its antigen is unknown. Clones were sequenced by immunoSEQ multiplex PCR, and TCRdb holds only the in-frame ones, with some missing. This repertoire shows around 60,000 clones, about 88% found once; its top ten account for about 5.8%.

The chain uses TRBV6-6 and TRBJ2-4; 7 nucleotides agree with TRBD1. The clonotype comes from a human donor with classical Hodgkin lymphoma. Sequencing was performed on peripheral blood mononuclear cells (PBMCs), taken before the second cycle of nivolumab. In DNA, the CDR3 is TGTGCCAGCAGCAGGGACAGTAAAAACATTCAGTACTTC. It specifies CASSRDSKNIQYF.